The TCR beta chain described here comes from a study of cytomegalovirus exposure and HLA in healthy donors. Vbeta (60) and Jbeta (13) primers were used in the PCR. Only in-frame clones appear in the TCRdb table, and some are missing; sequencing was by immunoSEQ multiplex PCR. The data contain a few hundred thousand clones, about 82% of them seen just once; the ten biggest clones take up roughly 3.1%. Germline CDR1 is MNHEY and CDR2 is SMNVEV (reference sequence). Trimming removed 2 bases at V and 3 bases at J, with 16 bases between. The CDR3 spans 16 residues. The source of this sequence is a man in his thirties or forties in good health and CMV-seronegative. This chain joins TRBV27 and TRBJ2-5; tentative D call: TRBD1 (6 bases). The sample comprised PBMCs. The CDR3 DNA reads TGTGCCAGCAGTTTAAGGGCCTCGGGACATAAAGAGACCCAGTACTTC. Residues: CASSLRASGHKETQYF.